Each of the 7 T cell receptor beta chains below was sequenced from the same sample in a study of shared clonotypes between healthy human individuals. Produced via immunoSEQ multiplex PCR; TCRdb's table is partial and in-frame only. The sample shows over a million clones, roughly 74% of them seen only once. The sample taken for sequencing was memory CD4+ T cells from PBMCs. Subset here: CD45RA-negative fraction. Every receptor here comes from a man aged 18 to 30 in good health. Some clones in this sample may be carry-over from other donors' samples.

This clone was seen a few times. The J gene is TRBJ2-3, the V gene TRBV28; 15 bases match TRBD2. Germline V lookup: CDR1 MDHEN, CDR2 SYDVKM. The V segment lost 4 bases and the J segment 5 bases; nucleotides outside the gene matches: 7. The CDR3 has 17 amino acids. The CDR3 loop reads CASSSIRTSGRVDTQYF. The CDR3 DNA follows: TGTGCCAGCAGTTCGATCCGGACTAGCGGGAGGGTAGATACGCAGTATTTT.

Points on this clone: One end of the junction fails to match germline, which may point to a read error. The chain couples TRBV5-4 to TRBJ2-3; D is perhaps TRBD1 (5 bases). Per the germline V gene, CDR1 is SGHNT and CDR2 is YYREEE (reference sequence). The CDR3 has 13 amino acids. The CDR3 protein is CASSEVGQLHLDF. Here the CDR3 DNA reads TGTGCCAGCAGCGAGGTGGGGCAGCTACACTTAGATTTT.

This clone came up a few times. The chain joins TRBV2 to TRBJ2-7; D is ambiguous. CDR3 size: 14 residues. Germline V gene data show CDR1 as SNHLY and CDR2 as FYNNEI. V was trimmed by 3 bases and J by 3 bases, leaving 12 bases between them. The CDR3 DNA reads TGTGCCAGCAGTGACGGCCCCAGAATCTACGAGCAGTACTTC. Encoded protein: CASSDGPRIYEQYF.

The J gene is TRBJ2-5, the V gene TRBV7-7, with TRBD2 matching 10 bases. The CDR3 extends over 16 amino acids. The ends lost 5 bases at V and 5 bases at J; junction bases unmatched: 11. Germline CDR1 is SSHAT and CDR2 is FNYEAQ (reference sequence). DNA for the CDR3: TGTGCCAGCAGCCCGACTCCGGGACTAGCGACCGAGACCCAGTACTTC. Protein: CASSPTPGLATETQYF.

CDR3 in DNA: TGCGCCAGCAGCAGGGAACAGGGGGCTTGGTCCTATGGCTACACCTTC. Translating gives CASSREQGAWSYGYTF. The chain couples TRBV5-1 to TRBJ1-2, with 9 bases identical to TRBD1. The CDR3 is 16 residues long. After removal of 4 bases from V and 4 bases from J, the junction contained 11 bases not matched to a gene. Germline CDR1 reads SGHRS; CDR2 reads YFSETQ.

J is TRBJ1-1 and V is TRBV2; 10 bases map to TRBD1. The germline V gene has CDR1 SNHLY and CDR2 FYNNEI. This CDR3 has 14 amino acids. Trimming took 7 bases from V and 4 from J; bases not matched to a gene: 6. In nucleotides, the CDR3 is TGTGCCAGCACCGGACAGGGGGTTTTCACTGAAGCTTTCTTT. Its protein is CASTGQGVFTEAFF.

Ten or more counts support this clone. The chain combines TRBV9 with TRBJ2-7; D gene unclear. The germline gives CDR1 SGDLS, CDR2 YYNGEE. The CDR3 is made up of 14 amino acids. V shed 3 bases and J shed 3 bases, with 13 bases lying between them. DNA of the CDR3: TGTGCCAGCAGCGCTACACCGAACCACTACGAGCAGTACTTC. The encoded protein is CASSATPNHYEQYF.